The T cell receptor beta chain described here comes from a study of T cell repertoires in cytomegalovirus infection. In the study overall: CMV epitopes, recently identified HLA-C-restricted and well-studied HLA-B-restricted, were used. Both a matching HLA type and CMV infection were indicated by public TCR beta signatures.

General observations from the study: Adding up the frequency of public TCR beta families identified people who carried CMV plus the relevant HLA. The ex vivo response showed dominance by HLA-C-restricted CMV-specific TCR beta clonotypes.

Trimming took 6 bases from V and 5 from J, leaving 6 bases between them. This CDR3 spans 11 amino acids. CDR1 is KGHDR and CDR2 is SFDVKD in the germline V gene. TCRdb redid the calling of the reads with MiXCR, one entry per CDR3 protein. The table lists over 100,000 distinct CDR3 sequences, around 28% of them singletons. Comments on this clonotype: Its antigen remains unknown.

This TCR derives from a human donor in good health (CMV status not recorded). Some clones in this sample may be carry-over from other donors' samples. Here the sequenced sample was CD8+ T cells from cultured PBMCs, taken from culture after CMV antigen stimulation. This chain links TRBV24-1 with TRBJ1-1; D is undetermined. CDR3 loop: CATSFGTEAFF. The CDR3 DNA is TGTGCCACCAGTTTTGGGACTGAAGCTTTCTTT.